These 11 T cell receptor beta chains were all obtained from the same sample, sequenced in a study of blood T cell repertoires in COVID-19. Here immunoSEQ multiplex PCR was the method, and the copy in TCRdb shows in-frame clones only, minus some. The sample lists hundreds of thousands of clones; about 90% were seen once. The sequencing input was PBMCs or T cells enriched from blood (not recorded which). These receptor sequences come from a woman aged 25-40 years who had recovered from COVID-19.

The CDR3: CATSDPTGTGFGYTF. CDR3 DNA: TGTGCCACCAGTGATCCCACCGGGACAGGGTTTGGCTACACCTTC. The rearrangement uses TRBV24-1 and TRBJ1-2; 9 bases agree with TRBD1. Germline V gene lookup returns CDR1 KGHDR and CDR2 SFDVKD. The CDR3 runs 15 residues. J was trimmed by 7 bases and V by 3 bases; bases with no gene match: 8.

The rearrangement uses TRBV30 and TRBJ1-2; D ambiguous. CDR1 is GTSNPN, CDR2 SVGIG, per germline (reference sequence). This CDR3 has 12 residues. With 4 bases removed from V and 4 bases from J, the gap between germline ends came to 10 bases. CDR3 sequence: CAWNDGVYGYTF. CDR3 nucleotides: TGTGCCTGGAACGACGGAGTCTATGGCTACACCTTC.

Here the CDR3 reads CASLPIAGDYGYTF. The CDR3 region has the DNA TGTGCCAGTCTTCCCATTGCAGGGGACTATGGCTACACCTTC. The chain links TRBV19 to TRBJ1-2; D is possibly TRBD1 (6 bases). V was shortened by 8 bases and J by 3 bases, with 16 bases between the two germline ends. The CDR3 has 14 amino acids. The germline gives CDR1 LNHDA, CDR2 SQIVND (reference sequence). Complete variable domain (other parts from reference TRBV19 and TRBJ1-2): DGGITQSPKYLFRKEGQNVTLSCEQNLNHDAMYWYRQDPGQGLRLIYYSQIVNDFQKGDIAEGYSVSREKKESFPLTVTSAQKNPTAFYLCASLPIAGDYGYTFGSGTRLTVV.

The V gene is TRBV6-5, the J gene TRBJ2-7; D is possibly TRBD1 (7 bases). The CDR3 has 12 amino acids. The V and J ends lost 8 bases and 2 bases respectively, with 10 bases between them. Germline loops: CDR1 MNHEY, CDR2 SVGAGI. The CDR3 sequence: CASAGQTYEQYF. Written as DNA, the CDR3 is TGTGCCAGCGCGGGACAGACCTACGAGCAGTACTTC.

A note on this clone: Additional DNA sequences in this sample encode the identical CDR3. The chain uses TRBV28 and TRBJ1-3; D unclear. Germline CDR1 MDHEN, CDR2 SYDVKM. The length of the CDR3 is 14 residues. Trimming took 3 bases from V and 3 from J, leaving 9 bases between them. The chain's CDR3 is CASSFSRNGNTIYF. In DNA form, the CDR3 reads TGTGCCAGCAGTTTCTCCAGGAATGGAAACACCATATATTTT.

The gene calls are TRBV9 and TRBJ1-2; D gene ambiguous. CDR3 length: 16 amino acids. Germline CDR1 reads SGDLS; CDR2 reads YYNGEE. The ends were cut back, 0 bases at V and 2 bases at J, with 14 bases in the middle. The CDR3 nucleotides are TGTGCCAGCAGCGTAGAGTCCGGGGAAGGGAACTATGGCTACACCTTC. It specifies CASSVESGEGNYGYTF.

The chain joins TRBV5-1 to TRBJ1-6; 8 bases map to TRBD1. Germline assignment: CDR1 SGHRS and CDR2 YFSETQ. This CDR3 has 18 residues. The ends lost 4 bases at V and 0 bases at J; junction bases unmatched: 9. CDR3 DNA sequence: TGCGCCAGCAGCGTTGGACAGGGTGTGAGCTCCTATAATTCACCCCTCCACTTT. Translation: CASSVGQGVSSYNSPLHF.

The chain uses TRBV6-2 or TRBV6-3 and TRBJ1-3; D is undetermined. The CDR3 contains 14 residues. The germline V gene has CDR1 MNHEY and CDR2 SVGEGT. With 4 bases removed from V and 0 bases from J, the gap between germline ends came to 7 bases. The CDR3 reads CASSFGHSGNTIYF. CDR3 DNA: TGTGCCAGCAGTTTTGGCCACTCTGGAAACACCATATATTTT.

DNA for the CDR3: TGTGCCAGTACCGGAGGGACGGGGTATTACCCCCAGCATTTT. It codes for CASTGGTGYYPQHF. The genes are TRBV19 and TRBJ1-5; D might be TRBD1 (5 bases). Germline CDR1 reads LNHDA; CDR2 reads SQIVND (reference sequence). V lost 7 bases and J 10 bases, leaving 20 bases between the germline ends. The CDR3 length is 14 residues.

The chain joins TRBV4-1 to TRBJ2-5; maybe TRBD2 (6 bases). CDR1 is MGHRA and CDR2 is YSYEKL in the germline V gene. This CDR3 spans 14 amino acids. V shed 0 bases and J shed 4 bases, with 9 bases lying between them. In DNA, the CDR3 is TGCGCCAGCAGCCAAGATCAGGGAGGAGAGACCCAGTACTTC. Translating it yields CASSQDQGGETQYF.

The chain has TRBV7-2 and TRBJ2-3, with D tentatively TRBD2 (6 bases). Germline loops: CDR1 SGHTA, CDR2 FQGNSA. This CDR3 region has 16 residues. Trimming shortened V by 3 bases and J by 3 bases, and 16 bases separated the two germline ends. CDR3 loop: CASSLRRDLGTDTQYF. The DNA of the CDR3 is TGTGCCAGCAGCTTGCGTAGGGACTTGGGAACAGATACGCAGTATTTT.